The 5 T cell receptor beta chains reported below all come from one sample, sequenced in a study of cytomegalovirus exposure and HLA in healthy donors. Primers: 60 Vbeta forward and 13 Jbeta reverse. Sequencing was performed with immunoSEQ multiplex PCR; in TCRdb, only in-frame clones are kept and a portion is missing. This table has 140,000 to 150,000 clones, roughly 80% appearing once. The material sequenced was PBMCs. Source of these receptors: a woman aged 40 to 49 in good health and CMV-seropositive.

V usage is TRBV6-5 and J usage is TRBJ2-3, with TRBD2 as a possible D gene (5 bases). Germline CDR1 and CDR2: MNHEY and SVGAGI. The CDR3 has 16 amino acids. Trimming cost V 4 bases and J 2 bases, with 16 bases left between them. The CDR3 reads CASSSLAGGYTDTQYF. CDR3 nucleotides: TGTGCCAGCAGTTCCCTCGCGGGCGGTTACACAGATACGCAGTATTTT.

CDR3 nucleotide sequence: TGTGCCACCCTAGGGGGGAGGGAGAGCTCCTATAATTCACCCCTCCACTTT. It specifies CATLGGRESSYNSPLHF. The chain is built from TRBV6-4 and TRBJ1-6; D is perhaps TRBD1 (6 bases). There are 17 residues in the CDR3. From germline, CDR1 is MRHNA and CDR2 SNTAGT. V was pared by 10 bases and J by 0 bases, with 19 bases between.

The J gene is TRBJ1-1, the V gene TRBV28, with unresolved D. The CDR3 is 13 amino acids. Germline V lookup: CDR1 MDHEN, CDR2 SYDVKM. V was trimmed by 2 bases and J by 7 bases, leaving 11 bases between them. The CDR3 here is CASSLGVECEAFF. The CDR3 DNA is TGTGCCAGCAGTTTAGGTGTGGAGTGTGAAGCTTTCTTT.

The rearrangement links TRBV11-1 to TRBJ1-3; D is ambiguous. V lost 4 bases to trimming and J lost 2 bases, with 15 bases between them. Germline V gene data show CDR1 as SGHAT and CDR2 as FQDESV (reference sequence). This CDR3 has 16 residues. DNA of the CDR3: TGTGCCAGCAGCTCCCCAGTCATCGATCCTGGAAACACCATATATTTT. Amino acids: CASSSPVIDPGNTIYF.

The chain uses TRBV6-6 and TRBJ2-5; tentative D call: TRBD1 (8 bases). This CDR3 is built from 12 residues. V lost 5 bases and J lost 11, with 15 bases in between. CDR1 is MNHNY and CDR2 is SVGAGI in the germline V gene (reference sequence). This chain's CDR3 is CASSKTGGEQYF. CDR3 sequence (DNA): TGTGCCAGCAGTAAAACAGGGGGGGAGCAGTACTTC.